This TCR beta chain originates from a study of molecular identifiers for immune sequencing clone quantification. This clonotype was counted ten times or more. Its antigen is as yet unknown. Bulk TCR library preparation followed previously described methods with listed TCR primers. TCRdb itself ran the PCR reads through MiXCR, one entry per CDR3 protein. The table includes about 510,000 distinct CDR3 sequences, 20% to 25% detected once. Study results and caveats: Clones carrying above 20 RNA copies accounted for over 98% of effector molecules, under 1% in naive cells.

The specimen was naive CD8+ T cells from blood, with Jurkat cell RNA spiked in. As for subset: FACS-sorted CD8+CD4-CCR7+CD45RA+ naive T cells. This sequence was found in a human donor in good health. Some libraries in this study had Jurkat cell RNA spiked in.

The CDR3, as DNA: TGCGCCAGCAGCCCCTCGGGACAACCGATCACAGATACGCAGTATTTT. Its translation is CASSPSGQPITDTQYF. V and J are TRBV5-1 and TRBJ2-3; D is possibly TRBD1 (6 bases). Trimming removed 4 bases at V and 2 bases at J, with 17 bases between. Per germline, CDR1 SGHRS and CDR2 YFSETQ. The CDR3 covers 16 residues. The full variable domain, in which reference TRBV5-1 and TRBJ2-3 provide the parts outside the CDR3, is KAGVTQTPRYLIKTRGQQVTLSCSPISGHRSVSWYQQTPGQGLQFLFEYFSETQRNKGNFPGRFSGRQFSNSRSEMNVSTLELGDSALYLCASSPSGQPITDTQYFGPGTRLTVL.